This T cell receptor beta chain was captured in a study of CD8+ T cells in alopecia areata. This clone has only a few counts. Reverse transcribed after extraction, RNA yielded cDNA as the sequencing template. Assay: immunoSEQ multiplex PCR; the TCRdb copy retains only in-frame clones and omits some. The data hold some 130,000 clones, with approximately 49% observed a single time. Sequenced here: CD8+ T cells sorted from blood, sampled at week 0. The TCR originated in a human donor with alopecia areata.

The CDR3 protein is CSVAGGRETQYF. The DNA of the CDR3 is TGCAGCGTCGCAGGGGGCCGGGAGACCCAGTACTTC. The V call is TRBV29-1, the J call TRBJ2-5, with 8 nucleotides matching TRBD1. In germline, CDR1 is SQVTM, CDR2 ANQGSEA. With V trimmed by 6 bases and J by 5 bases, 5 bases remained unmatched. This CDR3 is built from 12 residues.